These T cell receptor beta chains were read from a single sample in a study of glioma-infiltrating T cells after dendritic cell vaccination. TCRdb's table, derived via immunoSEQ multiplex PCR, lists solely in-frame clones and lacks some. This repertoire shows some 70,000 clones, 65% to 90% found once; its top ten account for around 8%. This sample comprised blood, obtained before dendritic cell vaccination. The receptors were sampled from a human donor with glioblastoma. Each CDR3 is given with its conserved first and last residue. The D gene is left open where the match is weak. The size of a clone is reported for some rows only, either as once, few or many, or as a class for expanded clones.

j_call: TRBJ1-4; cdr3_length: 13; v_call: TRBV2; clone_size: -; d_call: TRBD1; cdr3_nt: TGTGCCAGCAGTGACGGACAGGGGGTACGGCTGTTTTTT; cdr3_aa: CASSDGQGVRLFF
j_call: TRBJ2-1; cdr3_length: 18; v_call: TRBV5-6; clone_size: -; d_call: TRBD2; cdr3_nt: TGTGCCAGCAGCTTGGTATATTGGAGCGGGGGGGGGTTCAATGAGCAGTTCTTC; cdr3_aa: CASSLVYWSGGGFNEQFF
j_call: TRBJ1-3; cdr3_length: 16; v_call: TRBV10-3; clone_size: few; d_call: -; cdr3_nt: TGTGCCATCAGTGGAGTCGGCAGGTCCTCTGGAAACACCATATATTTT; cdr3_aa: CAISGVGRSSGNTIYF
j_call: TRBJ2-4; cdr3_length: 14; v_call: TRBV6-1; clone_size: -; d_call: TRBD2; cdr3_nt: TGTGCCAGCACAAGGACTAGCGAGTCAATCATTCAGTACTTC; cdr3_aa: CASTRTSESIIQYF
j_call: TRBJ2-7; cdr3_length: 13; v_call: TRBV5-1; clone_size: -; d_call: -; cdr3_nt: TGCGCCAGCAGCCTAAGTGGGCCCTACGAGCAGTACTTC; cdr3_aa: CASSLSGPYEQYF
j_call: TRBJ1-4; cdr3_length: 19; v_call: TRBV2; clone_size: -; d_call: -; cdr3_nt: TGTGCCAGCAGTGAAAAAGGCACACGGGACATTACAACTAATGAAAAACTGTTTTTT; cdr3_aa: CASSEKGTRDITTNEKLFF
j_call: TRBJ2-5; cdr3_length: 13; v_call: TRBV11-2; clone_size: -; d_call: TRBD1; cdr3_nt: TGTGCCAGCAGCTTGGGACAGCAAGAGACCCAGTACTTC; cdr3_aa: CASSLGQQETQYF
j_call: TRBJ2-1; cdr3_length: 15; v_call: TRBV19; clone_size: -; d_call: TRBD1; cdr3_nt: TGTGCCAGTAGTATCAGGACAGGTTTTGATGATGAGCAGTTCTTC; cdr3_aa: CASSIRTGFDDEQFF
j_call: TRBJ2-2; cdr3_length: 15; v_call: TRBV2; clone_size: -; d_call: TRBD1; cdr3_nt: TGTGCCAGCAGTGAAACAGGGGCGGGTACCGGGGAGCTGTTTTTT; cdr3_aa: CASSETGAGTGELFF
j_call: TRBJ2-2; cdr3_length: 14; v_call: TRBV6-6; clone_size: -; d_call: TRBD1; cdr3_nt: TGTGCCAGCAGGGGACAGTTCTCGGACGGGGAGCTGTTTTTT; cdr3_aa: CASRGQFSDGELFF